This is a list of T cell receptor beta chains from one sample in a study of blood T cells in healthy people across ages. TCRdb re-called the 5' RACE reads through MiXCR, storing one row per CDR3 protein. The sample includes 1 million or so distinct CDR3 sequences, more than 40% of them seen just once. Source material: blood. Source of these receptors: a woman in her fifties or sixties in good health. Each CDR3 is given with its conserved first and last residue. Fields, in order: J gene, V gene, D gene, CDR3 protein. A D gene is named only where the DNA matches it firmly.

j_call: TRBJ2-1; v_call: TRBV3-1; d_call: TRBD2; cdr3_aa: CASSNGLADGGEQFF
j_call: TRBJ1-5; v_call: TRBV7-2; d_call: -; cdr3_aa: CASNRGGNQPQHF
j_call: TRBJ2-7; v_call: TRBV5-1; d_call: TRBD2; cdr3_aa: CASSFPPGVSGRARYEQYF
j_call: -; v_call: TRBV6-6; d_call: -; cdr3_aa: CASGIPPGEQYF
j_call: TRBJ2-1; v_call: TRBV13; d_call: -; cdr3_aa: CASSILDYNEQFF
j_call: TRBJ1-2; v_call: TRBV7-9; d_call: -; cdr3_aa: CASSLSSWIACGDYGYTF
j_call: TRBJ2-1; v_call: TRBV24-1; d_call: TRBD2; cdr3_aa: CATSGPGTSDEQFF
j_call: TRBJ2-5; v_call: TRBV4-2; d_call: TRBD1; cdr3_aa: CASSQTGTGGLRETQYF
j_call: TRBJ1-1; v_call: TRBV30; d_call: -; cdr3_aa: CAGELDRPNTEAFF
j_call: TRBJ2-1; v_call: TRBV20-1; d_call: -; cdr3_aa: CSARDDVGGYNEQFF
j_call: -; v_call: TRBV3-1; d_call: TRBD2; cdr3_aa: CASSPRQREIPHEQYF
j_call: TRBJ1-2; v_call: TRBV5-1; d_call: -; cdr3_aa: CASSLVVRGEGYGYTF
j_call: TRBJ2-7; v_call: TRBV25-1; d_call: -; cdr3_aa: CASSESSRGRSYEQYF
j_call: TRBJ2-1; v_call: TRBV24-1; d_call: TRBD1; cdr3_aa: CATRDADRGMGKHSNEQFF
j_call: TRBJ2-1; v_call: TRBV20-1; d_call: -; cdr3_aa: CSALEGFGYNEQFF
j_call: TRBJ2-7; v_call: TRBV10-3; d_call: -; cdr3_aa: CAISETPSEQYF
j_call: TRBJ2-1; v_call: TRBV5-1; d_call: -; cdr3_aa: CASGGPSSYNEQFF
j_call: TRBJ2-3; v_call: TRBV7-7; d_call: -; cdr3_aa: CASSPFAGDTQYF
j_call: TRBJ1-1; v_call: TRBV12-3/TRBV12-4; d_call: TRBD1; cdr3_aa: CASSSGQGSNTEAFF
j_call: TRBJ2-5; v_call: TRBV21-1; d_call: -; cdr3_aa: CASSNRSGSTYNEQYF
j_call: TRBJ2-1; v_call: TRBV30; d_call: TRBD2; cdr3_aa: CAWIGTSGYNEQFF
j_call: TRBJ2-2; v_call: TRBV7-3; d_call: -; cdr3_aa: CASSAMGGGELFF
j_call: TRBJ2-5; v_call: TRBV20-1; d_call: -; cdr3_aa: CSAIPSTRPSRQETQYF
j_call: TRBJ2-5; v_call: TRBV20-1; d_call: TRBD2; cdr3_aa: CSGASGSIGETQYF
j_call: TRBJ2-4; v_call: TRBV7-9; d_call: -; cdr3_aa: CASSPGLLIPLAKNIQYF
j_call: TRBJ1-5; v_call: TRBV6-5; d_call: -; cdr3_aa: CASSYRVGNQPQHF
j_call: TRBJ2-5; v_call: TRBV5-6; d_call: -; cdr3_aa: CASSLFDATGTQYF
j_call: TRBJ2-7; v_call: TRBV29-1; d_call: -; cdr3_aa: CSVKGRGYEQYF
j_call: TRBJ1-2; v_call: TRBV29-1; d_call: TRBD1; cdr3_aa: CSALTGDGYTF
j_call: TRBJ2-5; v_call: TRBV19; d_call: TRBD2; cdr3_aa: CASSIRGTSGRGGETQYF
j_call: TRBJ2-1; v_call: TRBV5-1; d_call: -; cdr3_aa: CASSSSGPHNEQFF
j_call: TRBJ2-7; v_call: TRBV6-2/TRBV6-3; d_call: -; cdr3_aa: CASSYEGDEQYF
j_call: TRBJ2-7; v_call: TRBV6-5; d_call: TRBD2; cdr3_aa: CATVGLAASSYEQYF
j_call: TRBJ2-3; v_call: TRBV20-1; d_call: -; cdr3_aa: CSAGYYHEPTDTQYF
j_call: TRBJ2-5; v_call: TRBV30; d_call: -; cdr3_aa: CAWSAPTRGSRDQYF
j_call: TRBJ1-5; v_call: TRBV6-6; d_call: -; cdr3_aa: CASSLSDGYNQPQHF